These 25 T cell receptor beta chains came from one sample sequenced in a study of STAT5B mutations in CD4+ large granular lymphocyte leukemia. TCRdb keeps only in-frame clones here, not all; method: immunoSEQ multiplex PCR. Of tens of thousands of clones listed, 60% to 85% are singletons. Sequenced input: CD4+ T cells from blood buffy coats. These receptors originate from a human donor in good health.

This chain links TRBV28 with TRBJ1-5; D gene ambiguous. CDR3 length equals 13 residues. The ends were cut back, 5 bases at V and 0 bases at J, with 5 bases in the middle. CDR1 and CDR2 (germline): MDHEN, SYDVKM. CDR3 coding DNA: TGTGCCAGCAGTCCCTATAGCAATCAGCCCCAGCATTTT. Its translation is CASSPYSNQPQHF.

V gene TRBV6-6 combines with J gene TRBJ2-1; D may be TRBD1 or TRBD2 (5 bases each). Trimming removed 5 bases from V and 7 bases from J, with 15 bases in between. Germline V lookup: CDR1 MNHNY, CDR2 SVGAGI (reference sequence). The CDR3 totals 14 residues. The chain's CDR3 is CASSRGREGNEQFF. CDR3 DNA sequence: TGTGCCAGCAGTAGGGGACGAGAAGGGAATGAGCAGTTCTTC.

The rearrangement joins TRBV28 to TRBJ2-7, with D unclear. Trimming stripped 3 bases from V and 8 bases from J, with 11 bases between. The CDR3 has 12 residues. Germline assignment: CDR1 MDHEN and CDR2 SYDVKM. CDR3 sequence (DNA): TGTGCCAGCAGTTTCCAGCAATCAAAGCAGTACTTC. Its protein is CASSFQQSKQYF.

The V call is TRBV7-2, the J call TRBJ2-3, with D tentatively TRBD1 (6 bases). The V end was cut by 1 base, the J end by 8 bases, with 13 bases between. The CDR3 has 14 amino acids. Germline lookup yields CDR1 SGHTA and CDR2 FQGNSA. The CDR3 DNA is TGTGCCAGCAGCTTAGGACTACAGGGCGGTACGCAGTATTTT. As protein: CASSLGLQGGTQYF. The full variable domain, rest sourced from reference TRBV7-2 and TRBJ2-3, is GAGVSQSPSNKVTEKGKDVELRCDPISGHTALYWYRQSLGQGLEFLIYFQGNSAPDKSGLPSDRFSAERTGGSVSTLTIQRTQQEDSAVYLCASSLGLQGGTQYFGPGTRLTVL.

The chain combines TRBV6-6 with TRBJ1-5; D might be TRBD1 (5 bases). Trimming took off 5 bases at V and 7 bases at J, with 15 bases between the two ends. This CDR3 spans 14 amino acids. Germline loops: CDR1 MNHNY, CDR2 SVGAGI (reference sequence). The CDR3 loop is CASSPSGLDQPQHF. CDR3 bases: TGTGCCAGCAGTCCTTCAGGGTTGGACCAGCCCCAGCATTTT.

The J gene is TRBJ2-1, the V gene TRBV18; TRBD2 agrees at 11 bases. J lost 7 bases, V lost 3 bases, and 5 bases had no gene match. Germline V CDR1 and CDR2: KGHSH, LQKENI. This CDR3 has 15 residues. The CDR3 nucleotides read TGTGCCAGCTCACCCGGGACTAGCGGAGTGAATGAGCAGTTCTTC. Translating it yields CASSPGTSGVNEQFF.

V is TRBV13 and J is TRBJ2-3; no clear D gene. Trimming left V 4 bases short and J 0 bases short, with 17 bases between. The CDR3 covers 17 residues. Germline V gene sequence: CDR1 PRHDT, CDR2 FYEKMQ (reference sequence). The CDR3 bases are TGTGCCAGCAGCTCTTCCACCAGGTTTACTAGCACAGATACGCAGTATTTT. This translates into CASSSSTRFTSTDTQYF.

The chain carries TRBV4-1 and TRBJ2-5, with D tentatively TRBD2 (5 bases). This CDR3 is 14 amino acids long. The germline gives CDR1 MGHRA, CDR2 YSYEKL. Trimming removed 0 bases at V and 5 bases at J, with 10 bases between. CDR3 DNA: TGCGCCAGCAGCCAAGAAGACTGGGAGGAGACCCAGTACTTC. Residues: CASSQEDWEETQYF.

The chain recombines TRBV5-1 with TRBJ2-3, with TRBD2 identical over 8 bases. Germline V gene sequence: CDR1 SGHRS, CDR2 YFSETQ. The CDR3 consists of 17 residues. Losses at the gene ends were 4 bases for V and 1 base for J; bases not matched to a gene: 11. CDR3 residues: CASSRRSNSGGTDTQYF. DNA of the CDR3: TGCGCCAGCAGCCGCAGATCAAATAGCGGGGGCACAGATACGCAGTATTTT.

The chain couples TRBV6-6 to TRBJ2-7; D unclear. Germline V gene data show CDR1 as MNHNY and CDR2 as SVGAGI (reference sequence). V was shortened by 5 bases and J by 4 bases, with 9 bases between the two germline ends. This CDR3 has 12 amino acids. CDR3 in DNA: TGTGCCAGCAGTCGGTCCTCTTACGAGCAGTACTTC. It encodes CASSRSSYEQYF.

The chain couples TRBV5-8 to TRBJ2-3; 16 bases agree with TRBD2. This CDR3 is 16 amino acids long. Germline-derived CDR1 and CDR2 are SGHTS and YDEGEE. J was trimmed by 3 bases and V by 4 bases; bases with no gene match: 2. The CDR3 protein is CASSQGLAGGTDTQYF. CDR3 DNA sequence: TGTGCCAGCAGCCAGGGACTAGCGGGGGGGACAGATACGCAGTATTTT.

This clone was counted a few times. The rearrangement joins TRBV11-2 to TRBJ1-1; unclear D gene. Trimming cost V 3 bases and J 5 bases, with 16 bases left between them. The CDR3 is 15 amino acids. The germline gives CDR1 SGHAT, CDR2 FQNNGV. CDR3 in amino acids: CASSFKLWGGTEAFF. Here the CDR3 DNA reads TGTGCCAGCAGCTTTAAGTTGTGGGGAGGTACTGAAGCTTTCTTT.

The chain couples TRBV6-6 to TRBJ2-7; 10 positions agree with TRBD1. Germline assignment: CDR1 MNHNY and CDR2 SVGAGI (reference sequence). The V gene end was trimmed by 6 bases and the J gene end by 2 bases; junction bases not matched to a gene: 7. The CDR3 has 15 residues. The DNA of the CDR3 is TGTGCCAGCAGGGCCGGGACAGGGGTGGCCTACGAGCAGTACTTC. Its protein product is CASRAGTGVAYEQYF.

V is TRBV4-1 and J is TRBJ2-5, with TRBD2 matching 11 bases. J lost 5 bases, V lost 0 bases, and 5 bases had no gene match. The CDR3 is 16 residues long. In germline, CDR1 is MGHRA, CDR2 YSYEKL. The CDR3 DNA is TGCGCCAGCAGCCAAGACCGACTAGCGGGAAGGGAGACCCAGTACTTC. Its protein product is CASSQDRLAGRETQYF.

J is TRBJ2-2 and V is TRBV2; TRBD2 might be the D (6 bases). The V gene lost 6 bases and the J gene lost 1 base, with 12 bases spanning the gap. CDR3 size: 15 residues. CDR1 is SNHLY and CDR2 is FYNNEI in the germline V gene. CDR3 DNA: TGTGCCAGCAGAGCACTAGCACTGAACACCGGGGAGCTGTTTTTT. As protein: CASRALALNTGELFF.

The chain is built from TRBV29-1 and TRBJ2-7, with D possibly matching TRBD2 (6 bases). V dropped 4 bases and J dropped 4 bases, with 23 bases sitting between them. The CDR3 is made up of 16 amino acids. Germline V gene sequence: CDR1 SQVTM, CDR2 ANQGSEA. CDR3 sequence: CSVAGDLVGSGYEQYF. As DNA, the CDR3 is TGCAGCGTTGCGGGGGACCTGGTGGGATCGGGTTACGAGCAGTACTTC.

The V and J genes are TRBV18 and TRBJ2-5; 9 bases fit TRBD2. Looked up from germline, CDR1 is KGHSH and CDR2 is LQKENI. The trim removed 4 bases at V and 6 bases at J, leaving 3 bases unmatched. This CDR3 is 13 amino acids long. As DNA, the CDR3 is TGTGCCAGCTCACGGACTAGCGAGCAGACCCAGTACTTC. Amino acids: CASSRTSEQTQYF. Combining the CDR3 with reference TRBV18 and TRBJ2-5 gives the whole variable domain NAGVMQNPRHLVRRRGQEARLRCSPMKGHSHVYWYRQLPEEGLKFMVYLQKENIIDESGMPKERFSAEFPKEGPSILRIQQVVRGDSAAYFCASSRTSEQTQYFGPGTRLLVL.

In this sample, this clone turned up a few times. The rearrangement links TRBV27 to TRBJ1-1, with D uncertain. Germline V gene data show CDR1 as MNHEY and CDR2 as SMNVEV (reference sequence). This CDR3 contains 11 residues. Trimming cost V 8 bases and J 5 bases, with 9 bases left between them. This CDR3 reads CASAGLTEAFF. Here the CDR3 DNA reads TGTGCCAGCGCCGGCTTGACTGAAGCTTTCTTT.

This clone came up a few times. CDR3 region: CASSGTSGGRSYEQYV. Here the CDR3 DNA reads TGCGCCAGCAGTGGAACTAGCGGGGGTCGATCCTACGAGCAGTACGTC. The chain joins TRBV10-1 to TRBJ2-7; 11 nucleotides match TRBD2. Germline V CDR1 and CDR2: WNHNN, SYGVQD (reference sequence). With V trimmed by 4 bases and J by 1 base, 6 bases remained unmatched. CDR3 size: 16 residues.

The chain employs TRBV6-6 and TRBJ2-2, with 10 nucleotides matching TRBD2. This CDR3 comprises 16 residues. The germline CDR1 and CDR2 sequences are MNHNY and SVGAGI (reference sequence). V was pared by 5 bases and J by 2 bases, with 5 bases of the junction left unmatched. The CDR3 DNA is TGTGCCAGCAGTCCGGGACTAGCGATTAACACCGGGGAGCTGTTTTTT. Translated, it gives CASSPGLAINTGELFF.

This clone turned up a few times. V is TRBV30 and J is TRBJ1-4, with TRBD1 as a possible D gene (6 bases). Germline-derived CDR1 and CDR2 are GTSNPN and SVGIG (reference sequence). The CDR3 sequence is 14 residues long. Trimming stripped 1 base from V and 6 bases from J, with 12 bases between. In nucleotides, the CDR3 is TGTGCCTGGAGTGCCCTCGGACAGTATGAAAAACTGTTTTTT. Translating it yields CAWSALGQYEKLFF. The whole variable domain, filled in from reference TRBV30 and TRBJ1-4, reads SQTIHQWPATLVQPVGSPLSLECTVEGTSNPNLYWYRQAAGRGLQLLFYSVGIGQISSEVPQNLSASRPQDRQFILSSKKLLLSDSGFYLCAWSALGQYEKLFFGSGTQLSVL.

This chain uses TRBV5-1 with TRBJ2-5, with a tentative D call TRBD1 (5 bases). This CDR3 region has 15 residues. CDR1 is SGHRS, CDR2 YFSETQ, per germline. V lost 0 bases and J lost 3, with 12 bases in between. CDR3 region: CASSLGTTEKETQYF. The CDR3 DNA is TGCGCCAGCAGCTTGGGGACAACGGAGAAAGAGACCCAGTACTTC.

The V call is TRBV15, the J call TRBJ2-1; unclear D gene. CDR3 length equals 12 residues. Germline V lookup: CDR1 LNHNV, CDR2 YYDKDF (reference sequence). With 1 base removed from V and 5 bases from J, the gap between germline ends came to 3 bases. DNA of the CDR3: TGTGCCACCAGCAGAGGCGACAATGAGCAGTTCTTC. It encodes CATSRGDNEQFF.

The chain has TRBV7-6 and TRBJ2-5; the D gene could be TRBD1 or TRBD2 (5 bases each). Germline lookup yields CDR1 SGHVS and CDR2 FNYEAQ. Trimming removed 2 bases at V and 3 bases at J, with 13 bases between. There are 15 residues in the CDR3. CDR3 in amino acids: CASSLSGPLKETQYF. The CDR3 bases are TGTGCCAGCAGCTTATCGGGACCTCTTAAAGAGACCCAGTACTTC.

The chain links TRBV21-1 to TRBJ1-2. TRBV21-1 is shown as a pseudogene. The CDR3 is 11 amino acids. For the CDR3, the DNA is TGTGCCAGCAGCAAAAAGGGCGGCTACACCTTC. It yields the protein CASSKKGGYTF.